Below, 16 T cell receptor beta chains from the same sample are listed, as sequenced in a study of breast tumors, draining lymph nodes, adjacent tissues. TCRdb reprocessed the multiplex PCR reads via MiXCR and lists one record per CDR3 protein. Of approximately 150,000 distinct CDR3 sequences in the sample, around a third were seen once. Samples came from axillary lymph nodes draining the breast cancer. The sample was axillary lymph node tissue. The receptors stem from a female donor with breast cancer. Some clones in this sample may be carry-over from other donors' samples.

The sample holds many counts of this clonotype. The J gene is TRBJ1-4, the V gene TRBV12-3 or TRBV12-4, with no clear D. The CDR3 consists of 12 residues. The ends were cut back, 10 bases at V and 7 bases at J, with 13 bases in the middle. The CDR3, as DNA: TGTGCCACGCAGGATGCGGGTGAAAAACTGTTTTTT. Its protein product is CATQDAGEKLFF.

This clonotype has a count of ten or more. The chain employs TRBV7-6 and TRBJ2-7, with 8 bases that match TRBD1. V shed 3 bases and J 2 bases; nucleotides not matched to a gene: 12. Germline V lookup: CDR1 SGHVS, CDR2 FNYEAQ. CDR3 length: 17 residues. The CDR3 coding sequence is TGTGCCAGCAGCTTGAACCGGGACAGGTGGGGGACCTACGAGCAGTACGTC. Translated: CASSLNRDRWGTYEQYV.

This clonotype was seen repeatedly, ten times or more. The chain combines TRBV6-6 with TRBJ2-1; D is perhaps TRBD1 (5 bases). Germline V gene sequence: CDR1 MNHNY, CDR2 SVGAGI (reference sequence). CDR3 length equals 16 residues. Trimming left V 5 bases short and J 7 bases short, with 21 bases between. The CDR3 spells CASSHPTALDWNEQFF. The CDR3 coding sequence is TGTGCCAGCAGTCACCCGACAGCGCTTGACTGGAATGAGCAGTTCTTC.

As regards this clonotype: This is likely a read error, given that the CDR3 carries no conserved phenylalanine or tryptophan at its end. The limits of the CDR3 on the DNA are not certain, so only TCRdb's listed CDR3 is given. The rearrangement uses TRBV7-9 and TRBJ2-3; TRBD2, the D gene given by the table, was not confirmed from the DNA. From germline, CDR1 is SEHNR and CDR2 FQNEAQ (reference sequence). The CDR3 numbers 8 amino acids, ends counted. This chain's CDR3 is CASSRLAG.

This clonotype has ten or more counts. DNA for the CDR3: TGTGCCACCAGCAGGGATTTTGATACGCAGTATTTT. Encoded protein: CATSRDFDTQYF. The chain uses TRBV24-1 and TRBJ2-3; a possible D gene is TRBD1 (5 bases). Trimming left V 7 bases short and J 6 bases short, with 10 bases between. Germline V gene lookup returns CDR1 KGHDR and CDR2 SFDVKD. This CDR3 spans 12 amino acids.

V and J are TRBV2 and TRBJ2-7; tentative D call: TRBD1 (6 bases). This CDR3 region has 14 residues. Germline CDR1 and CDR2: SNHLY and FYNNEI. The V gene lost 6 bases and the J gene lost 2 bases, with 14 bases spanning the gap. The CDR3 loop is CASSYAGETYEQYV. Here the CDR3 DNA reads TGTGCCAGCAGCTATGCAGGGGAGACCTACGAGCAGTACGTC.

As regards this clonotype: Here the CDR3 omits its conserved ending phenylalanine or tryptophan, so a read error is the likely source. The chain combines TRBV7-9 with TRBJ2-5; TRBD1 is a possible D gene (5 bases). This CDR3 has 14 amino acids. Looked up from germline, CDR1 is SEHNR and CDR2 is FQNEAQ (reference sequence). CDR3 sequence (DNA): TGCGCCAGCAGCTCAGACAGATCCCAAGAGACCCAGTACCTC. Amino acids: CASSSDRSQETQYL.

About this clonotype itself: Relative to the germline gene, one junction end is altered; a read error may explain this. The J gene is TRBJ1-2, the V gene TRBV19; no clear D gene. The length of the CDR3 is 8 residues. In germline, CDR1 is LNHDA, CDR2 SQIVND (reference sequence). CDR3 protein: CASNGYAF. The CDR3 DNA reads as TGTGCCAGTAATGGATACGCCTTC.

This clonotype appeared many times. The V and J genes are TRBV7-2 and TRBJ1-6, with D unclear. This CDR3 contains 14 residues. The V gene lost 0 bases and the J gene lost 5 bases, with 5 bases spanning the gap. Per germline, CDR1 SGHTA and CDR2 FQGNSA. The CDR3 nucleotides read TGTGCCAGCAGCTTAGCTGGGAATAATTCACCCCTCCACTTT. It codes for CASSLAGNNSPLHF.

As for this clonotype: The DNA is left out, because the CDR3 cannot be placed on it with certainty; the CDR3 is given as TCRdb lists it. The chain links TRBV15 to TRBJ1-4; the table's D call TRBD1 went unverified against the DNA. Germline V gene sequence: CDR1 LNHNV, CDR2 YYDKDF (reference sequence). With termini counted, the CDR3 has 14 amino acids. The CDR3 loop is CISAPGRPHEKLFF.

The rearrangement links TRBV19 to TRBJ2-1; 7 bases line up with TRBD1. The germline V gene encodes CDR1 LNHDA and CDR2 SQIVND (reference sequence). The CDR3 is 13 residues long. V trimming: 6 bases; J trimming: 12 bases; junction bases outside the gene matches: 11. CDR3 in DNA: TGTGCCAGTAGCCAAGCCCGGGACAGCGCGCAGTTCTTC. Protein sequence: CASSQARDSAQFF. Based on the CDR3 plus reference TRBV19 and TRBJ2-1, the full variable domain is DGGITQSPKYLFRKEGQNVTLSCEQNLNHDAMYWYRQDPGQGLRLIYYSQIVNDFQKGDIAEGYSVSREKKESFPLTVTSAQKNPTAFYLCASSQARDSAQFFGPGTRLTVL.

Comments on this clonotype: Given a much more abundant clone one base away, this may be a read error. The chain employs TRBV5-1 and TRBJ2-5, with D maybe TRBD1 (5 bases). Germline CDR1 reads SGHRS; CDR2 reads YFSETQ. This CDR3 has 14 amino acids. The CDR3 protein is CTSSPPTEAETQYF. The CDR3 nucleotides read TGCACCAGCAGCCCGCCGACAGAAGCAGAGACCCAGTACTTC. The whole variable domain, remainder taken from reference TRBV5-1 and TRBJ2-5, is KAGVTQTPRYLIKTRGQQVTLSCSPISGHRSVSWYQQTPGQGLQFLFEYFSETQRNKGNFPGRFSGRQFSNSRSEMNVSTLELGDSALYLCTSSPPTEAETQYFGPGTRLLVL.

This clonotype is a singleton in its sample. The chain has TRBV11-1 and TRBJ2-7, with D possibly matching TRBD2 (5 bases). The CDR3 is 14 residues long. The germline V gene encodes CDR1 SGHAT and CDR2 FQDESV (reference sequence). The V and J ends lost 8 bases and 3 bases respectively, with 17 bases between them. This CDR3 reads CASGLERGLYEQYF. CDR3 bases: TGTGCCAGCGGCCTTGAACGAGGGCTCTACGAGCAGTACTTC.

This clonotype was counted at least ten times. This rearrangement joins TRBV5-8 to TRBJ1-5; 9 bases agree with TRBD1. The V segment lost 5 bases and the J segment 0 bases; nucleotides outside the gene matches: 3. From germline, CDR1 is SGHTS and CDR2 YDEGEE. The CDR3 has 15 amino acids. In nucleotides, the CDR3 is TGTGCCAGCAGGAGGACAGGGGATAGCAATCAGCCCCAGCATTTT. As protein: CASRRTGDSNQPQHF.

Regarding this clonotype: This could be a read error, since a much larger clone is one nucleotide away. This chain links TRBV6-5 with TRBJ2-7, with D uncertain. Per germline, CDR1 MNHEY and CDR2 SVGAGI. V was cut by 6 bases and J by 2 bases, with 8 bases left in between. CDR3 length equals 12 residues. The CDR3 nucleotides are TGTGCCAGCAGACGAAATACCTACGAGCAGTACTTC. This translates into CASRRNTYEQYF.

With regard to this clonotype: The junction differs from germline at one of its ends, possibly a read error. The rearrangement joins TRBV7-6 to TRBJ1-6; 7 positions agree with TRBD1. The CDR3 is 14 residues long. The germline V gene has CDR1 SGHVS and CDR2 FNYEAQ. The CDR3 protein is CASSAQTGHSPLHF. CDR3 bases: TGTGCCAGCAGCGCCCAGACAGGGCATTCACCTCTCCACTTT.